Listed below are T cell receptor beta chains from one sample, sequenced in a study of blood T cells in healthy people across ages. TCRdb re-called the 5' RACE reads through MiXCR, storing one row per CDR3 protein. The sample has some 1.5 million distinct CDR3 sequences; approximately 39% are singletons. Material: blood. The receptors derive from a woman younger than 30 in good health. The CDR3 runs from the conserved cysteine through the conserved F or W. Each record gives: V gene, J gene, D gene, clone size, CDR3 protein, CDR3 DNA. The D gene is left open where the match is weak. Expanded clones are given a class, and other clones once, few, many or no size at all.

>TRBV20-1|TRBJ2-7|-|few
CSALGVSYEQYF
TGCAGTGCCTTGGGGGTATCCTACGAGCAGTACTTC
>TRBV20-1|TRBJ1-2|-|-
CSANRVTYGYTF
TGCAGTGCCAACAGGGTGACCTATGGCTACACCTTC
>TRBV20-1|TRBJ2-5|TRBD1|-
CSARDQGTAQETQYF
TGCAGTGCTAGAGATCAGGGGACAGCACAAGAGACCCAGTACTTC
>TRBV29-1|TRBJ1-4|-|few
CSVEDGASTNEKLFF
TGCAGCGTTGAAGATGGAGCCTCAACTAATGAAAAACTGTTTTTT
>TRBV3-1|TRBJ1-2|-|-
CASTQRSGVHYGYTF
TGTGCCAGCACCCAAAGAAGTGGGGTTCACTATGGCTACACCTTC
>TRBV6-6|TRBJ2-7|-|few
CASSSGTLNPYEQYF
TGTGCCAGCAGTTCCGGGACACTTAACCCCTACGAGCAGTACTTC
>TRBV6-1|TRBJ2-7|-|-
CASRDRGGSFHEQYF
TGTGCCAGCAGAGACCGGGGTGGGTCTTTCCACGAGCAGTACTTC
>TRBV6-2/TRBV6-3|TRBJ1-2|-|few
CASSYDEGAYGYTF
TGTGCCAGCAGTTATGACGAGGGCGCCTATGGCTACACCTTC
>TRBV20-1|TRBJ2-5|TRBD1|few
CSARWGQGAETQYF
TGCAGTGCTAGATGGGGACAGGGTGCGGAGACCCAGTACTTC
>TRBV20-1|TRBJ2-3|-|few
CSALWALSTDTQYF
TGCAGTGCTCTCTGGGCACTGAGCACAGATACGCAGTATTTT
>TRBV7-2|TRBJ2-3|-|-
CASSSWGSSDTQYF
TGTGCCAGCAGCTCTTGGGGGTCGTCGGATACGCAGTATTTT
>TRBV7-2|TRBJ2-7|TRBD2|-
CASSLAVSGSGAYEQYF
TGTGCCAGCAGCTTAGCGGTGAGCGGGAGTGGAGCCTACGAGCAGTACTTC
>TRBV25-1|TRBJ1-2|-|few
CASSEVRANYGYTF
TGTGCCAGCAGTGAAGTCCGAGCTAACTATGGCTACACCTTC
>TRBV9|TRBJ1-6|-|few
CASSVGQAYNSPLHF
TGTGCCAGCAGCGTAGGACAGGCCTATAATTCACCCCTCCACTTT
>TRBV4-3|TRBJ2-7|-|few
CASSQEADTLDEQYF
TGCGCCAGCAGCCAAGAGGCGGACACCCTCGACGAGCAGTACTTC
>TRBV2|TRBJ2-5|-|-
CASSGEYQETQYF
TGTGCCAGCAGTGGAGAGTACCAAGAGACCCAGTACTTC
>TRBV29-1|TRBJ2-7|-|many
CSVVSRSSYEQYF
TGCAGCGTTGTGTCTAGAAGCTCCTACGAGCAGTACTTC
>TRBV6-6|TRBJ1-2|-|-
CASSYSRGDYTF
TGTGCCAGCAGTTACTCGAGGGGGGACTACACCTTC
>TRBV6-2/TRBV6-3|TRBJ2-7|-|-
CASSRVPQSYEQYF
TGTGCCAGCAGTCGGGTACCACAATCCTACGAGCAGTACTTC
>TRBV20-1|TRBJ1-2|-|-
CSASGGGRYGYTF
TGCAGTGCTAGTGGGGGAGGGAGGTATGGCTACACCTTC
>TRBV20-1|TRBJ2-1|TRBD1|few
CSARERGQGHNEQFF
TGCAGTGCTAGGGAAAGGGGACAGGGACACAATGAGCAGTTCTTC
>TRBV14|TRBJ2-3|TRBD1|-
CASSLRWTGDYTDTQYF
TGTGCCAGCAGCCTACGATGGACAGGGGATTACACAGATACGCAGTATTTT
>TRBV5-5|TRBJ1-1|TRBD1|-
CASSGWTGITEAFF
TGTGCCAGCAGCGGGTGGACAGGGATAACTGAAGCTTTCTTT
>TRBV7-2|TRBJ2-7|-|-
CASSLRGYSYNEQYF
TGTGCCAGCAGCTTACGGGGGTACTCCTACAATGAGCAGTACTTC
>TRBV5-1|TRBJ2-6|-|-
CASSSPSSGANVLTF
TGCGCCAGCAGCTCGCCCTCCTCTGGGGCCAACGTCCTGACTTTC
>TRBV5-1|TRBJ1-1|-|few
CASSVKGGPDTEAFF
TGCGCCAGTTCGGTCAAGGGGGGCCCTGACACTGAAGCTTTCTTT
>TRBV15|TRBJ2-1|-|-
CATSRDGNPGRMQFF
TGTGCCACCAGCAGAGATGGGAACCCGGGCCGGATGCAGTTCTTC
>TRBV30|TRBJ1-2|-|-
CACLSGRENGYTF
TGTGCCTGCCTATCCGGCCGCGAAAATGGCTACACCTTC
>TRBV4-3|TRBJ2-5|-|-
CASSQAPGVIETQYF
TGCGCCAGCAGCCAAGCTCCGGGCGTGATCGAGACCCAGTACTTC
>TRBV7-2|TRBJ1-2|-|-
CASSIASGKHGYTF
TGTGCCAGCAGCATCGCGTCGGGTAAACATGGCTACACCTTC
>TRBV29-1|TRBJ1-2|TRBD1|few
CSVEGGQGANYGYTF
TGCAGCGTTGAAGGAGGACAGGGGGCGAACTATGGCTACACCTTC
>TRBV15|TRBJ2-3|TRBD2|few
CATSKRSGTSGSTTSTDTQYF
TGTGCCACCAGCAAAAGATCCGGGACTAGCGGGAGTACGACTAGCACAGATACGCAGTATTTT
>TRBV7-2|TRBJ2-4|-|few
CASSFPATLNIQYF
TGTGCCAGCAGCTTCCCCGCGACGTTAAACATTCAGTACTTC
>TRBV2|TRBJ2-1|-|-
CASRPRLSSYNEQFF
TGTGCCAGCAGGCCAAGGCTTAGCTCCTACAATGAGCAGTTCTTC
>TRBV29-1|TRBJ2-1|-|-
CSVEDEAGRQFF
TGCAGCGTTGAAGATGAGGCAGGGAGACAGTTCTTC
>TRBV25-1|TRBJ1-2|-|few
CASSEWGQGHYGYTF
TGTGCCAGCAGTGAATGGGGGCAGGGACACTATGGCTACACCTTC
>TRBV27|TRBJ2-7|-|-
CASSQFAGTGDRRSYEQYF
TGCGCCAGCAGTCAGTTCGCGGGCACCGGAGACCGACGGTCCTACGAGCAGTACTTC
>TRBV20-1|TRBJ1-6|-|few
CSARGVREASPLHF
TGCAGTGCTAGAGGGGTCCGCGAAGCCTCACCCCTCCACTTT
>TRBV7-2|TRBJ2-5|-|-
CASTLSLDLSLEQYF
TGTGCCAGCACCCTTAGCTTGGACCTCAGTCTTGAGCAGTACTTC
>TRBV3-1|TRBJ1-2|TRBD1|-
CASSQRDRGGYTF
TGTGCCAGCAGCCAAAGGGACAGGGGTGGCTACACCTTC
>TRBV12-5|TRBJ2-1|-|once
CASGLPGSSYNKQFF
TGTGCTAGTGGTTTGCCGGGGAGCTCCTACAATAAGCAGTTCTTC
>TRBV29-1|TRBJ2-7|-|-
CSVPDGLSYNEQYF
TGCAGCGTTCCAGACGGACTCTCCTACAATGAGCAGTACTTC
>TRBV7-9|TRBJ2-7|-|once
CASNSLRGKAYEQYF
TGTGCCAGCAACTCCCTCAGGGGAAAGGCCTACGAGCAGTACTTC
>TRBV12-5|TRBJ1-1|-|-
CASGLFGAGLVSNTEAFF
TGTGCTAGTGGTTTGTTCGGCGCTGGGTTGGTCTCGAACACTGAAGCTTTCTTT
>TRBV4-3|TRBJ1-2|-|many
CASSPRRGYGYTF
TGCGCCAGCAGCCCTCGTCGGGGCTATGGCTACACCTTC
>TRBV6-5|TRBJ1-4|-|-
CASRRTRSNEKLFF
TGTGCCAGCAGGCGGACAAGGAGTAATGAAAAACTGTTTTTT
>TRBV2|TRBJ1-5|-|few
CASNGGNQPQHF
TGTGCCAGCAACGGTGGCAATCAGCCCCAGCATTTT
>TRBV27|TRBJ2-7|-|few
CASTSDNEQYF
TGTGCCAGCACCTCTGACAACGAGCAGTACTTC
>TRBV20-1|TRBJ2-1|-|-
CSATRDLYNEQFF
TGCAGTGCTACCAGGGATCTCTACAATGAGCAGTTCTTC
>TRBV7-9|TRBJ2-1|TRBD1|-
CASSKDREQFF
TGTGCCAGCAGCAAGGACAGGGAGCAGTTCTTC
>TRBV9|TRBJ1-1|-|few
CASSERLLNTEAFF
TGTGCCAGCAGCGAAAGACTCTTGAACACTGAAGCTTTCTTT
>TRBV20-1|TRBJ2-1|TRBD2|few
CSARILAGVGEQFF
TGCAGTGCTAGGATACTAGCGGGAGTGGGGGAGCAGTTCTTC
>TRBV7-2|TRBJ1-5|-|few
CASSLNLNSNQPQHF
TGTGCCAGCAGCTTAAACTTGAATAGCAATCAGCCCCAGCATTTT
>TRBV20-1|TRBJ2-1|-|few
CSARVGLGRYEQFF
TGCAGTGCTAGAGTTGGGTTAGGAAGATATGAGCAGTTCTTC
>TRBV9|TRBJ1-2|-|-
CASSARDIGGYTF
TGTGCCAGCAGCGCCCGGGACATAGGAGGCTACACCTTC